This T cell receptor beta chain comes out of a study of T cells in localized non-small cell lung cancer. Study observations and caveats: There were a median roughly 61 of the top 100 tumor clones appearing in adjacent lung.

Sequencing used immunoSEQ multiplex PCR; TCRdb keeps in-frame clones, though not all of them. The repertoire holds about 12,000 clones, with over 75% as singletons. This CDR3 contains 19 residues. Germline CDR1 reads SEHNR; CDR2 reads FQNEAQ (reference sequence). J gave up 4 bases and V 3 bases, and 15 bases lay outside the gene matches. About this clone: Its antigen is as yet unknown.

This clonotype was sampled from a male donor at least 60 years old with stage I lung adenocarcinoma. Sequenced material: peripheral blood, taken before any cancer treatment. V gene TRBV7-9 combines with J gene TRBJ2-1, with TRBD2 matching 10 bases. In nucleotides, the CDR3 is TGTGCCAGCAGCTTGGGAACTAACCCCCAACTAGCGGGGTACAATGAGCAGTTCTTC. Protein: CASSLGTNPQLAGYNEQFF.